These T cell receptor beta chains were read from a single sample in a study of cytomegalovirus exposure and HLA in healthy donors. The repertoire was sequenced with immunoSEQ multiplex PCR; TCRdb's copy has only in-frame clones and lacks some. This table has about 130,000 clones, 83% appearing once. The sample comprised PBMCs. Receptors were obtained from a woman in her forties in good health and CMV-seropositive. Both conserved end residues are part of each CDR3. A D gene is named only where the DNA matches it firmly. Expanded clones are given a class, and other clones once, few, many or no size at all.

DNA: TGTGCCAGCAGCTCACCGGACTCCCGCTCCTACGAGCAGTACTTC; CDR3: CASSSPDSRSYEQYF; D: .; J: TRBJ2-7; V: TRBV7-9; size: .
DNA: TGTGCCAGTAGTATCGTGGCGGGGGGATTTTACAATGAGCAGTTCTTC; CDR3: CASSIVAGGFYNEQFF; D: TRBD2; J: TRBJ2-1; V: TRBV19; size: .
DNA: TGTGCCAGCAGTGAAGGAGGGAGCACTGAAGCTTTCTTT; CDR3: CASSEGGSTEAFF; D: .; J: TRBJ1-1; V: TRBV6-1; size: .
DNA: TGTGCCAGCAGTTTAGGGGGGGGCTACACCTTC; CDR3: CASSLGGGYTF; D: .; J: TRBJ1-2; V: TRBV28; size: .
DNA: TGTGCCAGCAGTTCCACAGGGATTCAGCCCCAGCATTTT; CDR3: CASSSTGIQPQHF; D: .; J: TRBJ1-5; V: TRBV25-1; size: .
DNA: TGCAGCGCCCTACAGGGGGCTAACACTGAAGCTTTCTTT; CDR3: CSALQGANTEAFF; D: TRBD1; J: TRBJ1-1; V: TRBV29-1; size: once
DNA: TGTGCCAGCAGTACGCTGACAGGGGGACTCTCCTACGAGCAGTACTTC; CDR3: CASSTLTGGLSYEQYF; D: TRBD1; J: TRBJ2-7; V: TRBV27; size: .
DNA: TGCGCCAGCAGCCATGCAGAGCGGGCCTACAATGAGCAGTTCTTC; CDR3: CASSHAERAYNEQFF; D: .; J: TRBJ2-1; V: TRBV4-3; size: .
DNA: TGTGCCAGCACTACCGACTCTGGGGCCAACGTCCTGACTTTC; CDR3: CASTTDSGANVLTF; D: .; J: TRBJ2-6; V: TRBV9; size: .
DNA: TGTGCCAGCAGCCAGCAGGGGGCTGACAATCAGCCCCAGCATTTT; CDR3: CASSQQGADNQPQHF; D: TRBD1; J: TRBJ1-5; V: TRBV28; size: .
DNA: TGTGCCAGCAGCTTGGGGACTAGCGCGTACGAGCAGTACTTC; CDR3: CASSLGTSAYEQYF; D: TRBD2; J: TRBJ2-7; V: TRBV11-2; size: .
DNA: TGTGCCAGCAGCGTAGGGCAGAGAGGGGGACTAGCGGCACTCACAGATACGCAGTATTTT; CDR3: CASSVGQRGGLAALTDTQYF; D: TRBD2; J: TRBJ2-3; V: TRBV9; size: .
DNA: TGCGCCAGCAGTGAGTCGTTAAAGGGGTTTTCTAACTATGGCTACACCTTC; CDR3: CASSESLKGFSNYGYTF; D: .; J: TRBJ1-2; V: TRBV10-2; size: .
DNA: TGTGCCAGCGAAAAAGGGGATAGCTCTGGAAACACCATATATTTT; CDR3: CASEKGDSSGNTIYF; D: .; J: TRBJ1-3; V: TRBV19; size: once
DNA: TGTGCCAGCACTCCCAACAACAGCGGGTCCTATGGCTACACCTTC; CDR3: CASTPNNSGSYGYTF; D: .; J: TRBJ1-2; V: TRBV2; size: .
DNA: TGTGCCAGCAGTCCTAATGGGGGCCCGGCTGAAGCTTTCTTT; CDR3: CASSPNGGPAEAFF; D: .; J: TRBJ1-1; V: TRBV7-3; size: .
DNA: TGTGCCAGCAGCGCAGGCGCTGGCTCCTACAATGAGCAGTTCTTC; CDR3: CASSAGAGSYNEQFF; D: .; J: TRBJ2-1; V: TRBV7-9; size: once
DNA: TGCGCCAGCAGCTTGGGACAGGGTGACGAGGCTAATGAAAAACTGTTTTTT; CDR3: CASSLGQGDEANEKLFF; D: TRBD1; J: TRBJ1-4; V: TRBV5-1; size: .
DNA: TGTGCCAGTAATCCGGGAACTGGGCACTACGAGCAGTACTTC; CDR3: CASNPGTGHYEQYF; D: .; J: TRBJ2-7; V: TRBV19; size: .
DNA: TGTGCCAGCAGCTTAGGCCTACCCGGGGAGCTGTTTTTT; CDR3: CASSLGLPGELFF; D: .; J: TRBJ2-2; V: TRBV11-2; size: .
DNA: TGTGCCAGCAGCCCACCACTTGGGGACTCATTTAATGAGCAGTTCTTC; CDR3: CASSPPLGDSFNEQFF; D: .; J: TRBJ2-1; V: TRBV7-9; size: .
DNA: TGTGCCAGCAGTCAATACCGCGGGCTTACCACTGAAGCTTTCTTT; CDR3: CASSQYRGLTTEAFF; D: .; J: TRBJ1-1; V: TRBV28; size: once
DNA: TGTGCCACCAGCGAAAGGGACAGCTACGAGCAGTACTTC; CDR3: CATSERDSYEQYF; D: TRBD1; J: TRBJ2-7; V: TRBV15; size: .
DNA: TGTGCCAGCAGCCCGGGACAGGGGGCCCCTTACGAAAAACTGTTTTTT; CDR3: CASSPGQGAPYEKLFF; D: TRBD1; J: TRBJ1-4; V: TRBV7-6; size: .
DNA: TGTGCCAGTAGTATATATGGGGAGGGGCGGACTGAAGCTTTCTTT; CDR3: CASSIYGEGRTEAFF; D: .; J: TRBJ1-1; V: TRBV19; size: .
DNA: TGTGCCAGCAGTGAAGGGGTGTCCCTCGAGGTTTTTGAAGCTTTCTTT; CDR3: CASSEGVSLEVFEAFF; D: .; J: TRBJ1-1; V: TRBV6-1; size: .
DNA: TGCAGCGCCTGGGGGGGGGAGAGTGGCTACACCTTC; CDR3: CSAWGGESGYTF; D: .; J: TRBJ1-2; V: TRBV29-1; size: .
DNA: TGTGCCAGCAGCCCGGGGGACAGGGGGGCTGAAGATACGCAGTATTTT; CDR3: CASSPGDRGAEDTQYF; D: TRBD1; J: TRBJ2-3; V: TRBV7-9; size: .
DNA: TGTGCCAGCAGCCAAGTAGGCAGCGGGAGGGGGAGGGATACGCAGTATTTT; CDR3: CASSQVGSGRGRDTQYF; D: TRBD2; J: TRBJ2-3; V: TRBV4-2; size: .
DNA: TGCGCCAGCAGCCCTACTAGCGGGGGTTTAACCGGGGAGCTGTTTTTT; CDR3: CASSPTSGGLTGELFF; D: TRBD2; J: TRBJ2-2; V: TRBV5-1; size: .
DNA: TGCGCCAGCAGCCCGGACAGGTCTGTCTCTGGGGCCAACGTCCTGACTTTC; CDR3: CASSPDRSVSGANVLTF; D: TRBD1; J: TRBJ2-6; V: TRBV5-1; size: .
DNA: TGTGCCAGCAGCCATGGGCAGTATGGCTACACCTTC; CDR3: CASSHGQYGYTF; D: .; J: TRBJ1-2; V: TRBV6-5; size: .
DNA: TGTGCCAGCAGTGTAACAAACAGGGAGGGAGTCTATGGCTACACCTTC; CDR3: CASSVTNREGVYGYTF; D: .; J: TRBJ1-2; V: TRBV6-1; size: .
DNA: TGTGCCAGCAGCCCGAGACTAGCGGGTACCCAAGAGACCCAGTACTTC; CDR3: CASSPRLAGTQETQYF; D: TRBD2; J: TRBJ2-5; V: TRBV7-9; size: once
DNA: TGTGCCATCAGGGAGGGTGGGGGGGAAAACATTCAGTACTTC; CDR3: CAIREGGGENIQYF; D: TRBD2; J: TRBJ2-4; V: TRBV10-3; size: .
DNA: TGTGCCAGCAGGGATGACAGGGGTTACGAAAAACTGTTTTTT; CDR3: CASRDDRGYEKLFF; D: TRBD1; J: TRBJ1-4; V: TRBV2; size: .
DNA: TGTGCCACCAGCAGAGAGCCCTCAGGACAGGGTCTCTACGAGCAGTACTTC; CDR3: CATSREPSGQGLYEQYF; D: TRBD1; J: TRBJ2-7; V: TRBV15; size: .
DNA: TGTGCCAGCACCGAGGACAGGGGGTTTGCTGGAAACACCATATATTTT; CDR3: CASTEDRGFAGNTIYF; D: TRBD1; J: TRBJ1-3; V: TRBV5-4; size: .
DNA: TGTGCCAGCAACGCGGGAAGCTCCTACGAGCAGTACTTC; CDR3: CASNAGSSYEQYF; D: .; J: TRBJ2-7; V: TRBV25-1; size: .
DNA: TGTGCCAGCAGCTCCACCAGGGAGACCCAGTACTTC; CDR3: CASSSTRETQYF; D: .; J: TRBJ2-5; V: TRBV5-6; size: .
DNA: TGTGCCAGCAGTTTAGAACGGCGGGGGGTTGAAGCTTTCTTT; CDR3: CASSLERRGVEAFF; D: .; J: TRBJ1-1; V: TRBV28; size: .
DNA: TGTGCCAGCAGTCCCAGGGGGTGTGGCTACACCTTC; CDR3: CASSPRGCGYTF; D: TRBD1; J: TRBJ1-2; V: TRBV28; size: .
DNA: TGTGCCGTAAGGACAGGGGGCGCGGGAGGGTCCTACGAGCAGTACTTC; CDR3: CAVRTGGAGGSYEQYF; D: TRBD1; J: TRBJ2-7; V: TRBV10-3; size: once
DNA: TGTGCCAGCAGTGACTCTTTAAATGACAGCCTTAATGAAAAACTGTTTTTT; CDR3: CASSDSLNDSLNEKLFF; D: .; J: TRBJ1-4; V: TRBV6-4; size: .
DNA: TGTGCCACCAGCAGAGATCGGACAGGGGGGGTCGGGGGCTACACCTTC; CDR3: CATSRDRTGGVGGYTF; D: TRBD1; J: TRBJ1-2; V: TRBV15; size: .
DNA: TGTGCCAGCAGTTTGGGGGGGGTTAGGGCCGGGGAGCTGTTTTTT; CDR3: CASSLGGVRAGELFF; D: TRBD2; J: TRBJ2-2; V: TRBV27; size: .
DNA: TGTGCCAGCAGCCCAGGGGCAGCTAGCAATCAGCCCCAGCATTTT; CDR3: CASSPGAASNQPQHF; D: .; J: TRBJ1-5; V: TRBV6-5; size: .
DNA: TGCGCCAGCAGTGTGTCTAGCGGGGACAATGAGCAGTTCTTC; CDR3: CASSVSSGDNEQFF; D: TRBD2; J: TRBJ2-1; V: TRBV10-1; size: .
DNA: TGTGCCAGCAGTGGAAGTGGTAGCGGGAACAATGAGCAGTTCTTC; CDR3: CASSGSGSGNNEQFF; D: TRBD2; J: TRBJ2-1; V: TRBV5-5; size: .
DNA: TGTGCCAGCAGCTTACAGGGGCCCCTGAACACTGAAGCTTTCTTT; CDR3: CASSLQGPLNTEAFF; D: .; J: TRBJ1-1; V: TRBV7-9; size: .
DNA: TGTGCCAGCAGTTTATCTTCCATGGGAGGGGCTGAAGCTTTCTTT; CDR3: CASSLSSMGGAEAFF; D: .; J: TRBJ1-1; V: TRBV28; size: .